A selection of T cell receptor beta chains follows, all from one sample in a study of graft-versus-host responses after intestinal transplantation. The data were produced by immunoSEQ multiplex PCR, yet TCRdb's version contains in-frame clones alone and is incomplete. Of just over 15,000 clones listed, 87% are singletons. Sequencing was performed on bone marrow, taken nearly 130 days after intestinal transplantation. The receptors here all came from a human patient who received an intestinal transplant, so some T cells may come from the graft donor. The CDR3 runs from the conserved cysteine through the conserved F or W. Fields, in order: CDR3 length, D gene, J gene, V gene, clone size, CDR3 protein, CDR3 DNA. The D gene is left open where the match is weak. A row's size may be missing; if present it is once, few, many or a size class.

15	TRBD2	TRBJ2-3	TRBV5-1	-	CASSLEGGSSDTQYF	TGCGCCAGCAGCTTGGAAGGCGGGAGTTCAGATACGCAGTATTTT
18	TRBD2	TRBJ2-3	TRBV7-8	-	CASSFVTEMGGSTDTQYF	TGTGCCAGCAGCTTCGTGACTGAAATGGGAGGGAGCACAGATACGCAGTATTTT
15	TRBD2	TRBJ2-7	TRBV19	-	CASSTPGLAVYEQYF	TGTGCCAGTAGCACCCCGGGACTAGCGGTCTACGAGCAGTACTTC
16	TRBD2	TRBJ2-1	TRBV19	-	CASSAPGLSPYNEQFF	TGTGCCAGTAGTGCGCCGGGACTATCTCCTTACAATGAGCAGTTCTTC
15	-	TRBJ2-3	TRBV5-1	-	CASSLVRGDTDTQYF	TGCGCCAGCAGCTTGGTGCGGGGAGACACAGATACGCAGTATTTT
14	TRBD1	TRBJ1-2	TRBV25-1	-	CASSEAGGNYGYTF	TGTGCCAGCAGTGAGGCAGGGGGCAACTATGGCTACACCTTC
16	TRBD1	TRBJ2-5	TRBV10-3	-	CAISDPGQGLGETQYF	TGTGCCATCAGTGACCCGGGACAGGGATTGGGAGAGACCCAGTACTTC
13	-	TRBJ1-2	TRBV7-6	-	CASSLDSHYGYTF	TGTGCCAGCAGCTTAGACTCTCACTATGGCTACACCTTC
11	-	TRBJ2-3	TRBV30	-	CAWRESGGEYF	TGTGCCTGGAGAGAGTCCGGAGGAGAGTATTTT
15	-	TRBJ2-7	TRBV4-2	-	CASSQDQGSAYEQYF	TGTGCCAGCAGCCAAGATCAGGGGAGCGCGTACGAGCAGTACTTC
16	-	TRBJ2-7	TRBV4-1	few	CASSQTSGTSSYEQYF	TGCGCCAGCAGCCAAACGTCCGGGACATCGTCCTACGAGCAGTACTTC
16	TRBD2	TRBJ2-7	TRBV4-3	-	CASSQDRRLAGDEQYF	TGCGCCAGCAGCCAAGATCGGAGACTAGCGGGAGACGAGCAGTACTTC
14	-	TRBJ2-5	TRBV19	-	CASSLRLSQETQYF	TGTGCCAGTAGTCTAAGACTATCACAAGAGACCCAGTACTTC
15	TRBD1	TRBJ1-4	TRBV18	-	CASSPGTATNEKLFF	TGTGCCAGCTCACCCGGGACAGCAACTAATGAAAAACTGTTTTTT
14	-	TRBJ2-2	TRBV14	-	CASSQVYRTGELFF	TGTGCCAGCAGCCAAGTTTACCGCACCGGGGAGCTGTTTTTT
19	TRBD2	TRBJ2-5	TRBV7-2	-	CASSRRKSGRGFKRETQYF	TGTGCCAGCAGCAGGCGAAAGAGCGGGAGGGGTTTCAAAAGGGAGACCCAGTACTTC
18	TRBD2	TRBJ2-1	TRBV7-6	-	CASSSSSSGESSYNEQFF	TGTGCCAGCAGCTCTTCATCTAGCGGGGAGAGCTCCTACAATGAGCAGTTCTTC
15	-	TRBJ1-5	TRBV6-5	few	CASSYSRGANQPQHF	TGTGCCAGCAGTTACTCTCGGGGCGCCAATCAGCCCCAGCATTTT
13	-	TRBJ1-3	TRBV19	-	CATISLAGNTIYF	TGTGCCACCATTTCTCTCGCTGGAAACACCATATATTTT
13	-	TRBJ1-5	TRBV28	-	CASSLDSNQPQHF	TGTGCCAGCAGTTTGGACAGCAATCAGCCCCAGCATTTT
16	TRBD2	TRBJ2-3	TRBV4-3	-	CASSQDLAGGPDTQYF	TGCGCCAGCAGCCAAGATCTAGCGGGAGGGCCAGATACGCAGTATTTT
14	-	TRBJ2-4	TRBV29-1	-	CSVETHFAKNIQYF	TGCAGCGTTGAAACCCATTTCGCCAAAAACATTCAGTACTTC
15	-	TRBJ2-6	TRBV6-4	-	CASSDTRSGANVLTF	TGTGCCAGCAGTGACACACGCTCTGGGGCCAACGTCCTGACTTTC
11	-	TRBJ2-7	TRBV2	-	CASSHSYEQYF	TGTGCCAGCTCTCATTCCTACGAGCAGTACTTC
15	TRBD1	TRBJ2-1	TRBV28	-	CASSLDRSSYNEQFF	TGTGCCAGCAGTTTGGACAGGTCCTCCTACAATGAGCAGTTCTTC
12	-	TRBJ2-1	TRBV28	-	CASSLVRNEQFF	TGTGCCAGCAGTTTAGTCCGGAATGAGCAGTTCTTC
17	TRBD1	TRBJ1-1	TRBV4-1	-	CASSQWQGAAMNTEAFF	TGCGCCAGCAGCCAATGGCAGGGGGCTGCTATGAACACTGAAGCTTTCTTT